This T cell receptor (beta chain) was identified during a study of T cells in women clearing cervical HPV infection. Notes on this clone: The read halts 3 residues ahead of the CDR3 end, with the missing end drawn from the germline J gene.

TCRdb's table, derived via immunoSEQ multiplex PCR, lists solely in-frame clones and lacks some. The table lists roughly 30,000 clones, with 3.1% in the top ten. V dropped 7 bases and J dropped 2; count of bases not matched to a gene: 3. This CDR3 is 15 amino acids long. Germline loops: CDR1 LNHDA, CDR2 SQIVND (reference sequence). Material: blood buffy coat. This sequence originates from a woman between 18 and 70 years old with a cervical HPV16 infection that either progressed to CIN3+ or cleared (not recorded which). The chain couples TRBV19 to TRBJ2-1; 12 bases agree with TRBD2. CDR3 protein: CASKASGGAYNEQFF. The sequenced part of the CDR3 DNA is TGTGCCAGTAAGGCTAGCGGGGGGGCCTACAATGAG.